A selection of T cell receptor beta chains follows, all from one sample in a study of blood T cell repertoires in COVID-19. The assay was immunoSEQ multiplex PCR, and TCRdb's table has in-frame clones only and misses some. The data contain about 96,000 clones, less than 85% of them seen just once; the ten biggest clones take up roughly 17%. Sequencing was performed on peripheral blood. Every receptor here comes from a woman aged 55 to 70 with acute or convalescent COVID-19. The CDR3 runs from the conserved cysteine through the conserved F or W. A D gene is named only where the DNA matches it firmly. The size field is filled for only some rows; it gives once, few, many or a size class.

j_call	clone_size	d_call	v_call	cdr3_nt	cdr3_aa
TRBJ2-1	.	TRBD1	TRBV11-3	TGTGCCAGCAGCTTAACCCCACGACAGGGGCGGTACAATGAGCAGTTCTTC	CASSLTPRQGRYNEQFF
TRBJ1-1	.	.	TRBV7-8	TGTGCCAGCAGCTTAGCGAGGAGGACTGAAGCTTTCTTT	CASSLARRTEAFF
TRBJ1-4	.	.	TRBV30	TGTGCCTGGAGTTGGGGGGTTTCCCGCCCTAATGAAAAACTGTTTTTT	CAWSWGVSRPNEKLFF
TRBJ2-1	.	TRBD2	TRBV11-3	TGTGCCAGCAGCGAGGGACTAGCGGGGATCAATGAGCAGTTCTTC	CASSEGLAGINEQFF
TRBJ2-4	.	TRBD1	TRBV11-3	TGTGCCAGCAGCTTCGAGACAGGGATTATAGCCAAAAACATTCAGTACTTC	CASSFETGIIAKNIQYF
TRBJ1-2	.	.	TRBV10-2	TGCGCCAGCAGTGAGTCGACGGGTTTCTATGGCTACACCTTC	CASSESTGFYGYTF
TRBJ1-5	once	.	TRBV30	TGTGCCTGGAGTAAGGGGCCCCAGCCCCAGCATTTT	CAWSKGPQPQHF
TRBJ1-1	.	.	TRBV7-9	TGTGCCAGCAGCTTAGGACACGGCGCTTTCTTT	CASSLGHGAFF
TRBJ2-1	.	.	TRBV10-3	TGTGCCATCAGTGGTTCCCCCGGGGGTACCTACAATGAGCAGTTCTTC	CAISGSPGGTYNEQFF
TRBJ2-1	.	TRBD2	TRBV7-6	TGTGCCAGCAGCCCCTCAGCGGGGGAATACAATGAGCAGTTCTTC	CASSPSAGEYNEQFF